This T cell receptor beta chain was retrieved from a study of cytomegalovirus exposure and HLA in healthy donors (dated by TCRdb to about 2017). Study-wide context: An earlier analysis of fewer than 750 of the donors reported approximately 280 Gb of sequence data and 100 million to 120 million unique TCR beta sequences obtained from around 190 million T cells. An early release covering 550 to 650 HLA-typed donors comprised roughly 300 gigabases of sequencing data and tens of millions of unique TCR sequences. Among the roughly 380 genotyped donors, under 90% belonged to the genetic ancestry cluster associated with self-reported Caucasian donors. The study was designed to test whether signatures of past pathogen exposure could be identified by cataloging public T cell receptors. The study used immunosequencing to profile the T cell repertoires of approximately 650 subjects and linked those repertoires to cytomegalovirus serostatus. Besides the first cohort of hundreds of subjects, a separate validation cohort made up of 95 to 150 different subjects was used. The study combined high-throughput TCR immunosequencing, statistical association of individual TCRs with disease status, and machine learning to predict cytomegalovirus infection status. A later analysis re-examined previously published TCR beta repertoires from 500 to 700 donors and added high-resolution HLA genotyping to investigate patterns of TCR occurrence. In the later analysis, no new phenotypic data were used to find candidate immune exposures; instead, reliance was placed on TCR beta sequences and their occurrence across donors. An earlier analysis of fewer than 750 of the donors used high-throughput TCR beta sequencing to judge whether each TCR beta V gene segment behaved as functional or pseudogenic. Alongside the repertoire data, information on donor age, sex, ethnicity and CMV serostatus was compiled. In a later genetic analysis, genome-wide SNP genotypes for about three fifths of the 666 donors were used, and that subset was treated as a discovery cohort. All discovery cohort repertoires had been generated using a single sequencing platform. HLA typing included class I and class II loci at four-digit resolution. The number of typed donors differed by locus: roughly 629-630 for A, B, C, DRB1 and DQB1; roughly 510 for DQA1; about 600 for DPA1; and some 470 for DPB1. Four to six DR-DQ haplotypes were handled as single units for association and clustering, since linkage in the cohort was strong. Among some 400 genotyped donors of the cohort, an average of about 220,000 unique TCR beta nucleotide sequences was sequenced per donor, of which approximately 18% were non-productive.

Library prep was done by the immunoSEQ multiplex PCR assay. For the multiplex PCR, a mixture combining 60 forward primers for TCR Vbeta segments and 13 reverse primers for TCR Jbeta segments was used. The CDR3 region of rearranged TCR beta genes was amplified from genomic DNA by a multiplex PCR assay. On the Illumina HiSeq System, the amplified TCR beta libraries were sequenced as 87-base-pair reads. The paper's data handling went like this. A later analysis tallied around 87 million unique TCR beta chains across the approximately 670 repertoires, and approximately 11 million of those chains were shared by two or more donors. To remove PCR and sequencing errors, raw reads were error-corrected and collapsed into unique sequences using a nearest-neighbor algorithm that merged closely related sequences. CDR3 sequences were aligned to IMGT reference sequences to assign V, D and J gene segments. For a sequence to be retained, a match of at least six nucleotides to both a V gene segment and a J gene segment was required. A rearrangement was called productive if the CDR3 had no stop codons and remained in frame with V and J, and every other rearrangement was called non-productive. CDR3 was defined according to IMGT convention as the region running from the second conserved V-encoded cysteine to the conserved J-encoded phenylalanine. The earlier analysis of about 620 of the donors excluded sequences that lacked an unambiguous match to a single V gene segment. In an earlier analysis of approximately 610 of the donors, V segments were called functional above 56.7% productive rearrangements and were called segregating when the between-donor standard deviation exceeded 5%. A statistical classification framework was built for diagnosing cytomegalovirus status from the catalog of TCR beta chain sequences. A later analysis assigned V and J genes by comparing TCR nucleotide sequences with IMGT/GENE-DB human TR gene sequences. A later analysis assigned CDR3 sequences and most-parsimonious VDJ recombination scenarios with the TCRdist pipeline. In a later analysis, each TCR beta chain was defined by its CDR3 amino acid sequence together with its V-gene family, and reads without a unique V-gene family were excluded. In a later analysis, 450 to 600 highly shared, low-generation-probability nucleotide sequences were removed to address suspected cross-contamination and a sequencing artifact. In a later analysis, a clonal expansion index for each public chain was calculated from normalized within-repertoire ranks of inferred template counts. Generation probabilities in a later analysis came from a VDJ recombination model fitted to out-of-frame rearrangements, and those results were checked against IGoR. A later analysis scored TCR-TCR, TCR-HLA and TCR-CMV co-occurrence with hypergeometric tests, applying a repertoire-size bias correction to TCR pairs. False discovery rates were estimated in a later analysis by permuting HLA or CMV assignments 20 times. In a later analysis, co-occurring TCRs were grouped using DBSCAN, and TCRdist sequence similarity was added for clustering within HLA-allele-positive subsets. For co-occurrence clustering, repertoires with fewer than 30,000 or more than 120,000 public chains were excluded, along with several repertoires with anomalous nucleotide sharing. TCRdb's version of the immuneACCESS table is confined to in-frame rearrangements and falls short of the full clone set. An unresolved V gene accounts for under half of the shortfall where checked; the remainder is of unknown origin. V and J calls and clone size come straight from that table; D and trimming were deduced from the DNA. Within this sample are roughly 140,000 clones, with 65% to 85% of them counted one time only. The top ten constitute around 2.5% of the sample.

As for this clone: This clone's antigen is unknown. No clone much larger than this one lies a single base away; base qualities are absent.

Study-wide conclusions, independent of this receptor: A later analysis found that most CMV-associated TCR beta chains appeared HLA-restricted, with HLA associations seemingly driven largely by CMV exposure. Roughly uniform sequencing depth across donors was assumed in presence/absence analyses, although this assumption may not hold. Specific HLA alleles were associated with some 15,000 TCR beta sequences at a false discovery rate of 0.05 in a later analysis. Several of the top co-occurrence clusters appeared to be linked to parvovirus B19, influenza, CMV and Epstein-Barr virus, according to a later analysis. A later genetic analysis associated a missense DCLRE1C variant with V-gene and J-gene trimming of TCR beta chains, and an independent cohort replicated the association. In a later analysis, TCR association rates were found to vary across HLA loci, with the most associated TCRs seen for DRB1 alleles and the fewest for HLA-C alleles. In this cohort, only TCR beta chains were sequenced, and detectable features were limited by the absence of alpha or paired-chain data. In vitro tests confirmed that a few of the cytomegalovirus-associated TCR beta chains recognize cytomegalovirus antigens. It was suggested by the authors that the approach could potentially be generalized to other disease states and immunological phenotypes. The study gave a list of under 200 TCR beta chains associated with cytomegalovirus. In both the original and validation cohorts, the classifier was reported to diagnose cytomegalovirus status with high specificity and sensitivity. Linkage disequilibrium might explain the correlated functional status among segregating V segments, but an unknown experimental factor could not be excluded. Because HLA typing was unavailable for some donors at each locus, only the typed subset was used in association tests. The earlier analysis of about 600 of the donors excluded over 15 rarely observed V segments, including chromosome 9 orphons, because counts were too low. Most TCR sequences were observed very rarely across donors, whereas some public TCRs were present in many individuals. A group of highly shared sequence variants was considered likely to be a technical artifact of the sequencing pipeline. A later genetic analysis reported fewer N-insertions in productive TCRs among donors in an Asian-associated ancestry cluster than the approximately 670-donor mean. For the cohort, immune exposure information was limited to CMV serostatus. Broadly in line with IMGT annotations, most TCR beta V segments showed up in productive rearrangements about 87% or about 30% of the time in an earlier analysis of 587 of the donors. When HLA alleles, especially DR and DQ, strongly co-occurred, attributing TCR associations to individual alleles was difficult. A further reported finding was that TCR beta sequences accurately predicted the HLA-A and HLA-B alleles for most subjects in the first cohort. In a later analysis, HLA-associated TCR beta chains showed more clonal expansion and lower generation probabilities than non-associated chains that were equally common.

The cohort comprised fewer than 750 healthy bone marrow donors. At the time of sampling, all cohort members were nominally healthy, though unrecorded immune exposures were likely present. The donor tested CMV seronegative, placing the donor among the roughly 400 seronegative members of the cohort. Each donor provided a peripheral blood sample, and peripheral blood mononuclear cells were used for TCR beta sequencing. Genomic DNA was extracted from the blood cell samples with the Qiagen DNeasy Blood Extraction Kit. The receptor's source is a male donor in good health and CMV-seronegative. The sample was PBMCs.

The CDR3 has the sequence CASTPTSTVYYGYTF. In nucleotides, the sequence is TGTGCCAGTACTCCTACGTCGACAGTGTACTATGGCTACACCTTC. The sequence is built from TRBV19 and TRBJ1-2; the D segment could be TRBD1, given 5 matching bases. Inclusive of the bounding cysteine and phenylalanine, the CDR3 is 15 residues long. Just the 45-base CDR3 DNA is kept, in frame starting at base 1. Deletion took 7 bases off V and 3 bases off J, with a span of 18 bases between the germline ends. Taken from the germline V gene (reference sequence), the CDR1 and CDR2 loops are LNHDA and SQIVND.